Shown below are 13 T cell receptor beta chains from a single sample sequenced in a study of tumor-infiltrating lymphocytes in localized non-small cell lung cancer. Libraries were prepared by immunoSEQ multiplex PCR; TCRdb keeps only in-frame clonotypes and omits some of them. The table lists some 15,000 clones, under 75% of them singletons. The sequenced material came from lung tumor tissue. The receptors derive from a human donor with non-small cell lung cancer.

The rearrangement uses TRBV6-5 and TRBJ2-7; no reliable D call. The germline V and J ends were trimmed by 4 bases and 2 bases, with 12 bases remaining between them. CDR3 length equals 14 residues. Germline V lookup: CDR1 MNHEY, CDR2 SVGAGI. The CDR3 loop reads CASSLRRKTYEQYF. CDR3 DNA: TGTGCCAGCAGTTTAAGACGGAAAACCTACGAGCAGTACTTC.

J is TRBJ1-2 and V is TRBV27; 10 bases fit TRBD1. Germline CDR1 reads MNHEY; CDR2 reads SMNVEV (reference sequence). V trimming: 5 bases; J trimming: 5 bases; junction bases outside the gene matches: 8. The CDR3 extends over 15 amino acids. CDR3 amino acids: CASSPGTGVLYGYTF. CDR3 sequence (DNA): TGTGCCAGCAGTCCCGGGACAGGGGTTCTTTATGGCTACACCTTC.

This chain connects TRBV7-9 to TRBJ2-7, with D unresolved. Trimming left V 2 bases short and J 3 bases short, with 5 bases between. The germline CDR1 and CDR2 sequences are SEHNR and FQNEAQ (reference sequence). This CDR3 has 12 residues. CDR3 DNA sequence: TGTGCCAGCAGCTTAACTGTCTACGAGCAGTACTTC. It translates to CASSLTVYEQYF.

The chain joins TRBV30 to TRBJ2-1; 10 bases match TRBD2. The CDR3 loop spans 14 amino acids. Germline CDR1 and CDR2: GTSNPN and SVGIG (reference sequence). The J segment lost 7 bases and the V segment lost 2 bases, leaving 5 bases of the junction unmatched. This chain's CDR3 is CAWSSGGVGNEQFF. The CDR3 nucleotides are TGTGCCTGGAGTAGCGGGGGGGTCGGGAATGAGCAGTTCTTC. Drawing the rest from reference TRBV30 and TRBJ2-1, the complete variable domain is SQTIHQWPATLVQPVGSPLSLECTVEGTSNPNLYWYRQAAGRGLQLLFYSVGIGQISSEVPQNLSASRPQDRQFILSSKKLLLSDSGFYLCAWSSGGVGNEQFFGPGTRLTVL.

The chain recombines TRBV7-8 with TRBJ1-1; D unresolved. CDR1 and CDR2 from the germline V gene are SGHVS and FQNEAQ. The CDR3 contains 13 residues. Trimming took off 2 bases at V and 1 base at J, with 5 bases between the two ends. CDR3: CASSLPGNTEAFF. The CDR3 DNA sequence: TGTGCCAGCAGCTTACCTGGGAACACTGAAGCTTTCTTT.

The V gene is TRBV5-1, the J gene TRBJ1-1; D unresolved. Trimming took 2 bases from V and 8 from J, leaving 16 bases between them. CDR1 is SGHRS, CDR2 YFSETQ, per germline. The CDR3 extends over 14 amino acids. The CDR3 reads CASSFSNPKGEAFF. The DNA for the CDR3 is TGCGCCAGCAGCTTTTCGAATCCGAAAGGGGAAGCTTTCTTT.

The CDR3 is CASSDFRDRANYEQYF. In DNA, the CDR3 is TGCGCCAGCAGCGACTTTAGGGACAGGGCCAACTACGAGCAGTACTTC. This chain links TRBV5-1 with TRBJ2-7; the match to TRBD1 covers 9 bases. With 4 bases clipped from V and 3 bases from J, the junction kept 11 bases outside the gene matches. In germline, CDR1 is SGHRS, CDR2 YFSETQ. The CDR3 consists of 16 residues.

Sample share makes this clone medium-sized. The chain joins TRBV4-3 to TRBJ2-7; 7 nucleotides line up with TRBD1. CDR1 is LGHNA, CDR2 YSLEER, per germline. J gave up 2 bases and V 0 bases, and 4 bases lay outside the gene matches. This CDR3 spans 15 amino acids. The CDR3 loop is CASSQEGGSPYEQYF. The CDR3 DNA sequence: TGCGCCAGCAGCCAAGAAGGGGGCAGTCCCTACGAGCAGTACTTC.

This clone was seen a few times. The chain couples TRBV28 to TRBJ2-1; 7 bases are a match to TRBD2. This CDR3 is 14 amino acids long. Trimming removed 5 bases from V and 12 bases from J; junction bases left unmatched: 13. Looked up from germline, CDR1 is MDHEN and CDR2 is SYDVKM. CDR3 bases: TGTGCCAGCAGTACCACCCGACTAGCCGGGGGGCAGTTCTTC. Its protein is CASSTTRLAGGQFF. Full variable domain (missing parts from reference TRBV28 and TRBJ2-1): DVKVTQSSRYLVKRTGEKVFLECVQDMDHENMFWYRQDPGLGLRLIYFSYDVKMKEKGDIPEGYSVSREKKERFSLILESASTNQTSMYLCASSTTRLAGGQFFGPGTRLTVL.

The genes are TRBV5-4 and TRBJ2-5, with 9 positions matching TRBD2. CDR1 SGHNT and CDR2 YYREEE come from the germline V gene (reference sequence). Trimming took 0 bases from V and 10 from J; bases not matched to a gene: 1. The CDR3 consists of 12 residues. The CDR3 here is CASSLASGDQYF. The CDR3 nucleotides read TGTGCCAGCAGCTTGGCTAGCGGGGACCAGTACTTC.

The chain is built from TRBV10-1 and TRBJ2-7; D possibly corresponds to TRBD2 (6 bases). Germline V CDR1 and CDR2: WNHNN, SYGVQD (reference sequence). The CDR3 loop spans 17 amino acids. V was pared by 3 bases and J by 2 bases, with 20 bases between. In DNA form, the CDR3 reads TGCGCCAGCAGTGACCGTTCGGTGGAGGGTCCCACCTACGAGCAGTACTTC. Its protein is CASSDRSVEGPTYEQYF.

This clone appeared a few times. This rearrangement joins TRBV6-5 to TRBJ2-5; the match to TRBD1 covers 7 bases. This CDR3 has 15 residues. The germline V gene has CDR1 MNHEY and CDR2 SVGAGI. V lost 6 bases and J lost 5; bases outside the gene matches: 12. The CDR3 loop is CASRGIQGLGETQYF. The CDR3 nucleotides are TGTGCCAGCAGGGGAATACAGGGGTTGGGGGAGACCCAGTACTTC.

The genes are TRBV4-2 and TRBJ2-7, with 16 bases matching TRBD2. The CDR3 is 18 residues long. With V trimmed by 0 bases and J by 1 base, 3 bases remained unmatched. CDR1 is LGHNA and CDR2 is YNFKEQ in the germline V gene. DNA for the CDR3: TGTGCCAGCAGCCAAGAGGGACTAGCGGGAGGGCCATCCTACGAGCAGTACTTC. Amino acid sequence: CASSQEGLAGGPSYEQYF.